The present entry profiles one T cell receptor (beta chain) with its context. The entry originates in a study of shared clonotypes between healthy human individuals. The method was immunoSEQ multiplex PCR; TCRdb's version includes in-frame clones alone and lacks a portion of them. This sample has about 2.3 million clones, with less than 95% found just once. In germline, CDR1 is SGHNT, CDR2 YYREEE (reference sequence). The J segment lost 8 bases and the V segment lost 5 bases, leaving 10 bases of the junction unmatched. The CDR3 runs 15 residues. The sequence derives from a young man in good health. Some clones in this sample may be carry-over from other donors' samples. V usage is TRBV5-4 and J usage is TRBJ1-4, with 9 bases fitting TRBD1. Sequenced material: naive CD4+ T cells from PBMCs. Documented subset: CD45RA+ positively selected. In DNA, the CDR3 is TGTGCCAGCAGTCGTTCCGGGACAGGGTACGAAAAACTGTTTTTT. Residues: CASSRSGTGYEKLFF.